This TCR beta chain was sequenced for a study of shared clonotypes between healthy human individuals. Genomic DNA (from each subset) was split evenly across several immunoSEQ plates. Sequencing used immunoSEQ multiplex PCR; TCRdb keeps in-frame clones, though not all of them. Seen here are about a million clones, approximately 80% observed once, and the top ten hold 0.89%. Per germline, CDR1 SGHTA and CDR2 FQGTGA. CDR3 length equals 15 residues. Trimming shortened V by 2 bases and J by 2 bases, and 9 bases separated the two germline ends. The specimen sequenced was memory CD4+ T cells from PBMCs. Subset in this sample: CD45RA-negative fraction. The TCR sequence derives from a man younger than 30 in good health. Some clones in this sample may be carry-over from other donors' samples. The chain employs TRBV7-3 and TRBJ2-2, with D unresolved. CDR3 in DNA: TGTGCCAGCAGCTTAGAGCCTCTCAACACCGGGGAGCTGTTTTTT. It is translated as CASSLEPLNTGELFF.